These 13 T cell receptor beta chains came from one sample sequenced in a study of CD8+ T cells in alopecia areata. RNA extraction and reverse transcription yielded cDNA as sequencing template. Sequenced by immunoSEQ multiplex PCR; TCRdb stores in-frame clones only, minus some. In the table there are around 250,000 clones, roughly two thirds of which are singletons. This specimen was CD4+ T cells sorted from blood, taken at week 0. These receptors were taken from a human donor with alopecia areata.

This clone has more than one count but fewer than ten. The gene calls are TRBV7-3 and TRBJ2-2; weak D call: TRBD1 (5 bases). Germline V lookup: CDR1 SGHTA, CDR2 FQGTGA. This CDR3 spans 13 amino acids. V lost 3 bases to trimming and J lost 7 bases, with 9 bases between them. CDR3 DNA: TGTGCCAGCAGCTTTGGGGCCGGCGGGGAGCTGTTTTTT. Amino acid sequence: CASSFGAGGELFF.

This clone was counted a few times. The V and J genes are TRBV7-3 and TRBJ2-1, with 9 bases that match TRBD2. Trimming cost V 4 bases and J 10 bases; bases outside gene matches: 14. In germline, CDR1 is SGHTA, CDR2 FQGTGA. The CDR3 consists of 16 residues. The CDR3 protein is CASSSLAGANPREQFF. The CDR3 DNA follows: TGTGCCAGCAGCTCCTTAGCGGGGGCGAACCCTCGCGAGCAGTTCTTC.

This clone was observed a single time. The chain links TRBV25-1 to TRBJ1-6, with D possibly being TRBD1 (6 bases). V was trimmed by 8 bases and J by 14 bases, leaving 16 bases between them. CDR3 length equals 12 residues. Germline assignment: CDR1 MGHDK and CDR2 SYGVNS. The CDR3 region is CASRSGTISLHF. As DNA, the CDR3 is TGTGCCAGCCGGTCCGGGACAATATCCCTCCACTTT.

This clone has just one count. J is TRBJ1-1 and V is TRBV30; maybe TRBD1 (5 bases). With 1 base removed from V and 6 bases from J, the gap between germline ends came to 12 bases. Germline V gives CDR1 GTSNPN, CDR2 SVGIG (reference sequence). The CDR3 sequence is 13 residues long. The CDR3 reads CAWSGSGPAEAFF. Written as DNA, the CDR3 is TGTGCCTGGAGTGGGTCGGGGCCGGCTGAAGCTTTCTTT. Full variable domain (remainder filled in from reference TRBV30 and TRBJ1-1): SQTIHQWPATLVQPVGSPLSLECTVEGTSNPNLYWYRQAAGRGLQLLFYSVGIGQISSEVPQNLSASRPQDRQFILSSKKLLLSDSGFYLCAWSGSGPAEAFFGQGTRLTVV.

This chain links TRBV30 with TRBJ1-5, with unresolved D. Germline V gene sequence: CDR1 GTSNPN, CDR2 SVGIG (reference sequence). V lost 0 bases and J 3 bases, leaving 9 bases between the germline ends. There are 14 residues in the CDR3. This CDR3 reads CAWSVSRYNQPQHF. The CDR3 DNA reads TGTGCCTGGAGTGTCTCACGGTACAATCAGCCCCAGCATTTT.

This clone was counted only a few times. The V call is TRBV29-1, the J call TRBJ2-3; tentatively, D is TRBD1 (7 bases). With 8 bases removed from V and 3 bases from J, the gap between germline ends came to 15 bases. The germline V gene encodes CDR1 SQVTM and CDR2 ANQGSEA. The CDR3 loop spans 13 amino acids. The CDR3 DNA reads as TGCAGCCATCGAGCAGGGGGGACAGATACGCAGTATTTT. Its translation is CSHRAGGTDTQYF.

The chain couples TRBV2 to TRBJ2-3, with D perhaps matching TRBD1 (6 bases). In germline, CDR1 is SNHLY, CDR2 FYNNEI. Trimming pared 6 bases from V and 2 bases from J, leaving 15 bases between. This CDR3 is built from 15 residues. The CDR3, as DNA: TGTGCCAGCAGCACAGGGTTTTCTAACACAGATACGCAGTATTTT. This codes for CASSTGFSNTDTQYF.

This clone was picked up a small number of times. The rearrangement joins TRBV27 to TRBJ1-6; a possible D gene is TRBD1 (6 bases). The CDR3 is 15 residues long. Trimming stripped 6 bases from V and 9 bases from J, with 18 bases between. The germline V gene has CDR1 MNHEY and CDR2 SMNVEV (reference sequence). The CDR3: CASRTQSLQGSPLHF. CDR3 DNA: TGTGCCAGCAGAACACAAAGTCTACAGGGTTCACCCCTCCACTTT.

The gene calls are TRBV6-5 and TRBJ2-3; D remains unclear. This CDR3 is built from 12 residues. V lost 5 bases and J lost 2, with 5 bases in between. Germline CDR1 MNHEY, CDR2 SVGAGI. The CDR3 sequence: CASSVSTDTQYF. The CDR3 DNA is TGTGCCAGCAGTGTTTCCACAGATACGCAGTATTTT.

The chain carries TRBV5-6 and TRBJ1-6, with D possibly matching TRBD1 (5 bases). V lost 3 bases and J 7 bases, leaving 11 bases between the germline ends. The CDR3 extends over 14 amino acids. In germline, CDR1 is SGHDT, CDR2 YYEEEE. In DNA form, the CDR3 reads TGTGCCAGCAGCTCCCCCAGGGAGAATTCACCCCTCCACTTT. Protein sequence: CASSSPRENSPLHF.

This chain links TRBV25-1 with TRBJ1-1; D not resolved. The CDR3 has 12 residues. The V gene lost 6 bases and the J gene lost 1 base, with 6 bases spanning the gap. Looked up from germline, CDR1 is MGHDK and CDR2 is SYGVNS. CDR3 loop: CASRVENTEAFF. Here the CDR3 DNA reads TGTGCCAGCAGGGTGGAGAACACTGAAGCTTTCTTT.

V is TRBV30 and J is TRBJ1-1, with a tentative D call TRBD1 (5 bases). This CDR3 spans 13 amino acids. V lost 5 bases, J lost 5 bases, and 15 bases lay in between. CDR1 GTSNPN and CDR2 SVGIG come from the germline V gene (reference sequence). DNA for the CDR3: TGTGCCTGGGGACTGCGGGGGATGACTGAAGCTTTCTTT. It codes for CAWGLRGMTEAFF.

Only one count was recorded for this clone. The chain links TRBV30 to TRBJ1-2; D remains ambiguous. The CDR3 has 9 amino acids. Trimming cost V 8 bases and J 7 bases, with 8 bases left between them. Germline V gene sequence: CDR1 GTSNPN, CDR2 SVGIG (reference sequence). CDR3 in amino acids: CARSPGYTF. Written as DNA, the CDR3 is TGTGCCCGGTCCCCTGGCTACACCTTC.